What follows are 24 T cell receptor beta chains derived from one specimen sequenced in a study of blood T cell repertoires in COVID-19. Here immunoSEQ multiplex PCR was the method, and the copy in TCRdb shows in-frame clones only, minus some. Of 150,000 to 200,000 clones listed, around 84% are singletons. The sequenced sample consisted of peripheral blood. The receptors shown here come from a woman aged 70-85 years with COVID-19, enrolled during active disease.

The rearrangement links TRBV5-1 to TRBJ2-3, with 11 bases matching TRBD2. CDR1 SGHRS and CDR2 YFSETQ come from the germline V gene. Losses at the gene ends were 0 bases for V and 5 bases for J; bases not matched to a gene: 5. The CDR3 runs to 16 residues. Here the CDR3 DNA reads TGCGCCAGCAGCTTGGGGCTAGCGGGAGGCGTAGATACGCAGTATTTT. Translation: CASSLGLAGGVDTQYF.

This chain joins TRBV28 and TRBJ2-3; 8 bases match TRBD2. The J segment lost 0 bases and the V segment lost 6 bases, leaving 8 bases of the junction unmatched. This CDR3 comprises 16 residues. From germline, CDR1 is MDHEN and CDR2 SYDVKM. Here the CDR3 reads CASSLIAGTSTDTQYF. The CDR3, as DNA: TGTGCCAGCAGCCTAATAGCGGGAACTAGCACAGATACGCAGTATTTT.

The chain couples TRBV7-9 to TRBJ2-1; TRBD2 matches 13 bases. V gave up 5 bases and J gave up 5 bases; unmatched junction bases: 3. The CDR3 has 15 amino acids. Germline V lookup: CDR1 SEHNR, CDR2 FQNEAQ (reference sequence). The CDR3: CASSVGTSGNNEQFF. The CDR3 DNA is TGTGCCAGCAGCGTAGGGACTAGCGGGAACAATGAGCAGTTCTTC.

This clone was observed once. The V gene is TRBV28, the J gene TRBJ2-7, with D possibly being TRBD2 (6 bases). CDR1 and CDR2 (germline): MDHEN, SYDVKM. Trimming removed 6 bases at V and 3 bases at J, with 27 bases between. CDR3 length: 18 residues. The DNA for the CDR3 is TGTGCCAGCAGCCGGATTAGCGGCGTCGACCCTTCCTACTACGAGCAGTACGTC. This codes for CASSRISGVDPSYYEQYV.

The CDR3 DNA follows: TGTGCCAGCAGCTTCCGACTAGCGGAGCATAATGAGCAGTTCTTC. This encodes CASSFRLAEHNEQFF. The rearrangement joins TRBV11-2 to TRBJ2-1; TRBD2 matches at 9 bases. Germline loops: CDR1 SGHAT, CDR2 FQNNGV. This CDR3 has 15 residues. V shed 3 bases, J shed 7 bases, and the junction held 7 bases outside the gene matches.

The chain combines TRBV5-1 with TRBJ1-1; TRBD1 might be the D (5 bases). Germline CDR1 reads SGHRS; CDR2 reads YFSETQ. This CDR3 region has 14 residues. V was pared by 5 bases and J by 1 base, with 12 bases between. Here the CDR3 DNA reads TGCGCCAGCAGTCTGGACGGGGGGAACACTGAAGCTTTCTTT. This sequence encodes CASSLDGGNTEAFF.

The rearrangement joins TRBV3-1 (or the pseudogene TRBV3-2) to TRBJ2-7, with 9 bases aligning to TRBD2. Germline CDR1 is LGHDT and CDR2 is YNNKEL (reference sequence). This CDR3 is 15 amino acids long. V lost 4 bases, J lost 3 bases, and 7 bases stayed unmatched. The CDR3 protein is CASSLTGTSSYEQYF. CDR3 nucleotide sequence: TGTGCCAGCAGCCTTACCGGGACTAGCAGCTACGAGCAGTACTTC.

The rearrangement uses TRBV3-1 (or the pseudogene TRBV3-2) and TRBJ2-3, with TRBD2 matching 11 bases. CDR1 and CDR2 (germline): LGHDT, YNNKEL (reference sequence). The CDR3 has 18 residues. Unmatched junction bases numbered 8, after V lost 2 bases and J lost 1 base. The CDR3 nucleotides are TGTGCCAGCAGCCAATTACTAGCGGGGGTTTCGGGCACAGATACGCAGTATTTT. This gives the protein CASSQLLAGVSGTDTQYF.

This clone was observed a few times. The V gene is TRBV28, the J gene TRBJ1-2; TRBD1 matches 9 bases. Germline CDR1 and CDR2: MDHEN and SYDVKM. This CDR3 spans 14 amino acids. V shed 5 bases, J shed 7 bases, and the junction held 8 bases outside the gene matches. CDR3 sequence reads: CASSRGQGVAGYTF. The DNA for the CDR3 is TGTGCCAGCAGTAGGGGACAGGGTGTGGCTGGCTACACCTTC.

The chain links TRBV2 to TRBJ1-6; 7 bases are shared with TRBD1. J was trimmed by 10 bases and V by 6 bases; bases with no gene match: 9. There are 14 residues in the CDR3. The germline CDR1 and CDR2 sequences are SNHLY and FYNNEI. CDR3 sequence reads: CASSPEGARSPLHF. Written as DNA, the CDR3 is TGTGCCAGCAGCCCGGAGGGGGCCAGGTCACCCCTCCACTTT. Complete variable domain (other parts from reference TRBV2 and TRBJ1-6): EPEVTQTPSHQVTQMGQEVILRCVPISNHLYFYWYRQILGQKVEFLVSFYNNEISEKSEIFDDQFSVERPDGSNFTLKIRSTKLEDSAMYFCASSPEGARSPLHFGNGTRLTVT.

A single count supports this clone. This sequence joins TRBV19 and TRBJ2-7; 10 bases agree with TRBD2. The ends lost 11 bases at V and 5 bases at J; junction bases unmatched: 6. The germline V gene has CDR1 LNHDA and CDR2 SQIVND (reference sequence). This CDR3 has 12 amino acids. CDR3 nucleotides: TGTGCCTCGAGCGGGAGGGCCGACGAGCAGTACTTC. Protein sequence: CASSGRADEQYF.

CDR3 amino acids: CASSSTSGQDYGYTF. DNA for the CDR3: TGTGCCAGCAGCTCGACCAGTGGACAGGACTATGGCTACACCTTC. The J gene is TRBJ1-2, the V gene TRBV7-9; TRBD1 matches at 7 bases. The CDR3 runs to 15 residues. V shed 4 bases, J shed 3 bases, and the junction held 8 bases outside the gene matches. Germline V gene sequence: CDR1 SEHNR, CDR2 FQNEAQ (reference sequence).

Concerning this clone itself: The same CDR3 is also encoded by other DNA sequences in this sample. V usage is TRBV6-5 and J usage is TRBJ2-2; 10 bases are shared with TRBD1. Germline values: CDR1 MNHEY, CDR2 SVGAGI. The CDR3 spans 15 residues. Losses at the gene ends were 6 bases for V and 7 bases for J; bases not matched to a gene: 8. The CDR3 nucleotides read TGTGCCAGCAGACTTAGACAGGGGGCGGACGGGGAGCTGTTTTTT. Translating gives CASRLRQGADGELFF.

This chain links TRBV27 with TRBJ2-3, with 9 positions matching TRBD2. V shed 5 bases, J shed 6 bases, and the junction held 6 bases outside the gene matches. The CDR3 loop spans 14 amino acids. The germline CDR1 and CDR2 sequences are MNHEY and SMNVEV (reference sequence). CDR3 region: CASSPIAGADTQYF. The CDR3 DNA is TGTGCCAGCAGTCCAATAGCGGGAGCGGATACGCAGTATTTT.

The chain links TRBV3-1 (or the pseudogene TRBV3-2) to TRBJ2-7; tentative D call: TRBD2 (5 bases). Trimming removed 5 bases at V and 5 bases at J, with 22 bases between. The length of the CDR3 is 16 residues. CDR1 is LGHDT, CDR2 YNNKEL, per germline (reference sequence). As DNA, the CDR3 is TGTGCCAGCAGCAGGATAGGGTTGGGCCGGGGAGACGAGCAGTACTTC. This sequence encodes CASSRIGLGRGDEQYF.

The chain combines TRBV6-5 with TRBJ1-5; 10 bases are shared with TRBD1. This CDR3 region has 15 residues. Germline V gene data show CDR1 as MNHEY and CDR2 as SVGAGI. Trimming took 6 bases from V and 5 from J; bases not matched to a gene: 7. In DNA, the CDR3 is TGTGCCAGCAGCTCCGGGACAGGGGATTATCAGCCCCAGCATTTT. The encoded protein is CASSSGTGDYQPQHF.

J is TRBJ2-2 and V is TRBV2, with 8 bases fitting TRBD2. The CDR3 spans 14 residues. The trim removed 10 bases at V and 2 bases at J, leaving 6 bases unmatched. Per germline, CDR1 SNHLY and CDR2 FYNNEI. CDR3 region: CATERGRNTGELFF. CDR3 in DNA: TGTGCCACGGAGCGGGGGCGAAACACCGGGGAGCTGTTTTTT.

V usage is TRBV7-2 and J usage is TRBJ2-1, with 10 bases fitting TRBD2. CDR3 length: 16 residues. Germline lookup yields CDR1 SGHTA and CDR2 FQGNSA. Trimming cost V 3 bases and J 3 bases; bases outside gene matches: 5. The DNA of the CDR3 is TGTGCCAGCAGCTTGATAACTAGCGGGGTCTACAATGAGCAGTTCTTC. Amino acid sequence: CASSLITSGVYNEQFF.

The genes are TRBV10-3 and TRBJ1-1, with D tentatively TRBD1 (6 bases). CDR1 ENHRY and CDR2 SYGVKD come from the germline V gene. The length of the CDR3 is 15 residues. The V and J ends lost 4 bases and 1 base respectively, with 13 bases between them. CDR3 sequence reads: CAISGVARGNTEAFF. DNA of the CDR3: TGTGCCATCAGTGGGGTTGCCAGGGGGAACACTGAAGCTTTCTTT.

V and J are TRBV12-3 or TRBV12-4 and TRBJ1-2; D not certain. V lost 6 bases to trimming and J lost 7 bases, with 12 bases between them. This CDR3 region has 12 residues. This CDR3 reads CASRRGGSGYTF. DNA for the CDR3: TGTGCCAGCAGGCGGGGTGGGAGTGGCTACACCTTC.

This rearrangement joins TRBV30 to TRBJ2-3; TRBD2 agrees at 10 bases. This CDR3 is built from 15 residues. Germline V gene data show CDR1 as GTSNPN and CDR2 as SVGIG (reference sequence). The junction had 5 bases not matched to a gene; V was cut back by 4 bases and J by 1 base. The CDR3 is CAWKGLAFGTDTQYF. The CDR3, as DNA: TGTGCCTGGAAGGGACTAGCGTTTGGCACAGATACGCAGTATTTT.

This chain links TRBV19 with TRBJ1-5, with 9 bases identical to TRBD1. The CDR3 runs 16 residues. CDR1 is LNHDA, CDR2 SQIVND, per germline (reference sequence). The trim removed 3 bases at V and 0 bases at J, leaving 3 bases unmatched. The CDR3 sequence is CASSIRDRDSNQPQHF. The CDR3 coding sequence is TGTGCCAGTAGTATTAGGGACAGGGATAGCAATCAGCCCCAGCATTTT.

The chain has TRBV5-1 and TRBJ1-5, with D perhaps TRBD1 (5 bases). The CDR3 spans 15 residues. Germline values: CDR1 SGHRS, CDR2 YFSETQ. V lost 1 base, J lost 2 bases, and 10 bases lay in between. CDR3 protein: CASSLSGLGNQPQHF. CDR3 nucleotides: TGCGCCAGCAGCTTGTCAGGGTTGGGCAATCAGCCCCAGCATTTT.

The chain joins TRBV9 to TRBJ2-3; weak D call: TRBD2 (6 bases). Germline V lookup: CDR1 SGDLS, CDR2 YYNGEE. The CDR3 has 15 residues. V was shortened by 0 bases and J by 6 bases, with 14 bases between the two germline ends. CDR3 coding DNA: TGTGCCAGCAGCGTAGTTCGAGGAGGGTCGGATACGCAGTATTTT. It codes for CASSVVRGGSDTQYF.